This TCR beta chain was identified during a study of shared clonotypes between healthy human individuals. This clone has ten or more counts. Its specificity is unknown. At one boundary the junction diverges from the germline segment, which might be a read error. The CDR3 is 14 residues long. Germline V CDR1 and CDR2: MNHEY, SVGAGI. Overall study findings and caveats: In a handful of donors, around 4.8% of naive CD4 clonotypes appeared in common. Donor clonotype sharing was expected to depend on sequencing depth.

Generated by immunoSEQ multiplex PCR, the TCRdb table keeps only in-frame clones and is missing some. This sample carries about 79,000 clones, about 61% of them seen once, and the ten largest clones take about 51%. V gene TRBV6-5 combines with J gene TRBJ2-2; 7 positions agree with TRBD2. The receptor comes from a man aged 25 to 40 in good health. The sequenced sample was memory CD8+ T cells sorted from blood. The subset was: CD45RO+ cells pooled with CCR7-negative TemRA cells. This CDR3 is CASSDSSGAGELFF. CDR3 coding DNA: TGTGCCAGCAGTGACTCTAGCGGCGCCGGGGAGCTGTTTTTT.